Listed below are T cell receptor beta chains from one sample, sequenced in a study of response to subunit inactivated influenza vaccine. TCRdb called the RT-PCR reads again in MiXCR, with one record for every CDR3 protein. The sample carries around 200,000 distinct CDR3 sequences, about 9.3% recorded once. The starting material was non-naive T cells sorted from PBMCs, obtained on the day of vaccination. The source of these receptors is a man aged 50 to 60 who received an inactivated influenza vaccine. CDR3s include the opening cysteine and the closing phenylalanine or tryptophan. A D gene is named only where the DNA matches it firmly. Not every row has a clone size; where given, it reads once, few, many or a size class.

11,many,.,TRBV29-1,TRBJ2-1,TGCAGCGTTGATTACTACAATGAGCAGTTCTTC,CSVDYYNEQFF
14,many,.,TRBV4-3,TRBJ2-7,TGCGCCAGCAGCCAAGATACCCAGCGGTACGAGCAGTACTTC,CASSQDTQRYEQYF
15,few,.,TRBV15,TRBJ2-1,TGTGCCACCAGCAGTGGTCTAGCCGGCCACAATGAGCAGTTCTTC,CATSSGLAGHNEQFF
17,.,TRBD2,TRBV6-2/TRBV6-3,TRBJ2-1,TGTGCCAGCAGTTACACTAGCGGAACCAGCTCCTACAATGAGCAGTTCTTC,CASSYTSGTSSYNEQFF
15,.,TRBD1,TRBV2,TRBJ1-6,TGTGCCAGCACTCAAAAGGGGGCCGTAGGGTCACCCCTCCACTTT,CASTQKGAVGSPLHF
13,few,TRBD1,TRBV20-1,TRBJ1-2,TGCAGTGCCGGACAGGGGGCGAACTATGGCTACACCTTC,CSAGQGANYGYTF
15,.,TRBD2,TRBV5-1,TRBJ2-2,TGCGCCAGCAAGACGACTAGCGGAAACACCGGGGAGCTGTTTTTT,CASKTTSGNTGELFF
14,.,TRBD1,TRBV20-1,TRBJ2-3,TGCAGTGCTAGAGTGCAGGGGGGCACAGATACGCAGTATTTT,CSARVQGGTDTQYF
13,.,.,TRBV12-3/TRBV12-4,TRBJ2-7,TGTGCCAGCTCTAACAAGGGTCCCTACGAGCAGTACTTC,CASSNKGPYEQYF
14,many,TRBD2,TRBV20-1,TRBJ2-7,TGCAGTGCGACCGGGACTAGCGGATCCTACGAGCAGTACTTC,CSATGTSGSYEQYF
15,.,.,TRBV5-1,TRBJ1-1,TGCGCCAGCAGCTTGGCCGAGGGTTCCAACACTGAAGCTTTCTTT,CASSLAEGSNTEAFF
16,many,.,TRBV5-1,TRBJ1-4,TGCGCCAGCAGCTTGGTAACGGGACTCGGAGAGACAAAACTGTTTTTT,CASSLVTGLGETKLFF
16,.,TRBD2,TRBV7-9,TRBJ2-3,TGTGCCAGCAGCCGGAGGGCACTAGCGGGAGCAGATACGCAGTATTTT,CASSRRALAGADTQYF
15,few,TRBD2,TRBV10-3,TRBJ2-3,TGTGCCATCAGTCTTAGCGGGGGCTACACAGATACGCAGTATTTT,CAISLSGGYTDTQYF
16,few,.,TRBV20-1,TRBJ2-3,TGCAGTGCCCCTCCGCAGGGACTGGGTAGCACAGATACGCAGTATTTT,CSAPPQGLGSTDTQYF
19,few,.,TRBV27,TRBJ1-1,TGTGCCAGCAGTTCCCTTATGAGAAGGGGCCTATACATGAACACTGAAGCTTTCTTT,CASSSLMRRGLYMNTEAFF
13,.,.,TRBV4-3,TRBJ1-6,TGCGCCAGCAGCCAAGATAAGGGACTACCCCTCCACTTT,CASSQDKGLPLHF
11,.,.,TRBV30,TRBJ1-1,TGTGCCTCGGCTTCGAACACTGAAGCTTTCTTT,CASASNTEAFF
18,.,.,TRBV4-3,TRBJ2-2,TGCGCCAGCAGCCGGGGCCCAGGGGGAGGGACGAACACCGGGGAGCTGTTTTTT,CASSRGPGGGTNTGELFF
13,few,.,TRBV10-3,TRBJ1-1,TGTGCCACTGAAGGCAGCAAGAACACTGAAGCTTTCTTT,CATEGSKNTEAFF
15,.,TRBD1,TRBV5-1,TRBJ2-5,TGCGCCAGCAGCCCGGGACAGGGGGATGGAGAGACCCAGTACTTC,CASSPGQGDGETQYF
16,few,TRBD1,TRBV5-1,TRBJ2-1,TGCGCCAGCAGCGCCCGACAGGGGAGAGCCTACAATGAGCAGTTCTTC,CASSARQGRAYNEQFF
16,few,TRBD2,TRBV6-2/TRBV6-3,TRBJ2-1,TGTGCCAGCAGTTACTCGTCAAGGGGACGGGGGGATGAGCAGTTCTTC,CASSYSSRGRGDEQFF
14,many,.,TRBV12-3/TRBV12-4,TRBJ1-1,TGTGCCAGCAGCCTGGAGGGCAGGCGCGTGGAGGCTTTCTTT,CASSLEGRRVEAFF
13,many,TRBD1,TRBV20-1,TRBJ2-7,TGCAGTGCTAGAGGCGGCAGGGGGCTCGAGCAGTACTTC,CSARGGRGLEQYF
15,.,.,TRBV5-1,TRBJ2-5,TGCGCCAGCAGCTTGGCCAATGGGGCTTCGGAGACCCAGTACTTC,CASSLANGASETQYF
16,.,TRBD1,TRBV15,TRBJ1-5,TGTGCCACCAGCAACGGGGGACAGGTGGGGAATCAGCCCCAGCATTTT,CATSNGGQVGNQPQHF
16,.,.,TRBV27,TRBJ1-1,TGTGCCAGCAGTCTAATGGGGGGTTTTATGAACACTGAAGCTTTCTTT,CASSLMGGFMNTEAFF
11,.,TRBD2,TRBV2,TRBJ2-7,TGTGCCAGCATCGGGGGGGGCGAGCAGTACTTC,CASIGGGEQYF
14,few,.,TRBV15,TRBJ2-1,TGTGCCACCAGGGGTTTAGTACTGAACAATGAGCAGTTCTTC,CATRGLVLNNEQFF
19,many,.,TRBV5-6,TRBJ2-5,TGTGCCAGCAGCTTGGTCCCGTCCCAGGTTTCTGGGAGAGGAGCGACCCAGTACTTC,CASSLVPSQVSGRGATQYF
14,many,.,TRBV27,TRBJ1-5,TGTGCCAGCAGTGTGGACAGTAGCAATCAGCCCCAGCATTTT,CASSVDSSNQPQHF
14,few,.,TRBV15,TRBJ2-2,TGTGCCACCAGCAGAGATTGGGGGAGTGGGGAGCTGTTTTTT,CATSRDWGSGELFF
14,few,TRBD2,TRBV2,TRBJ2-5,TGTGCCAGCAAGAAGCGGGAGGGCCCGGAGACCCAGTACTTC,CASKKREGPETQYF
13,.,.,TRBV11-2,TRBJ2-2,TGTGCCAGCAGCTTAAGTAACACCGGGGAGCTGTTTTTT,CASSLSNTGELFF
15,many,.,TRBV6-1,TRBJ2-7,TGTGCCAGCAGTCCCGGGGCAGTAAGCTCCTACGAGCAGTACTTC,CASSPGAVSSYEQYF
14,.,TRBD2,TRBV20-1,TRBJ2-3,TGCAGTGCCCGTAGCGGGAGGGGACCAGATACGCAGTATTTT,CSARSGRGPDTQYF
12,many,.,TRBV7-2,TRBJ1-3,TGTGCCAGCAGCTTAATACTTGGGACCATATATTTT,CASSLILGTIYF
13,.,.,TRBV29-1,TRBJ1-1,TGCAGCGCCCGGACGACTATGAACACTGAAGCTTTCTTT,CSARTTMNTEAFF
13,.,.,TRBV30,TRBJ2-1,TGTGCCTGGAGTGTACTAGGAGGGAATGAGCAGTTCTTC,CAWSVLGGNEQFF
17,few,.,TRBV6-1,TRBJ2-3,TGTGCCAGCAGCCACCCCGAGACTAGAAGTAGGGTCGGTACGCAGTATTTT,CASSHPETRSRVGTQYF
14,.,.,TRBV15,TRBJ1-2,TGTGCCACCAGCAGAATCGGGGGTGGCTATGGCTACACCTTC,CATSRIGGGYGYTF
16,many,.,TRBV25-1,TRBJ2-6,TGTGCCAGCAGTCCCTCGGCAGGATCCGGGGCCAACGTCCTGACTTTC,CASSPSAGSGANVLTF
16,few,.,TRBV24-1,TRBJ2-1,TGTGCCACCAGTGATCGATTGTTTACGTCCTACAATGAGCAGTTCTTC,CATSDRLFTSYNEQFF
17,few,TRBD1,TRBV4-2,TRBJ2-1,TGTGCCAGCAGCCGATTACAGGACAGGGGGCCAGGTGATGAGCAGTTCTTC,CASSRLQDRGPGDEQFF
13,.,TRBD1,TRBV28,TRBJ2-7,TGTGCCAGCAGTCCGGCAGACAGGGGCGAGCAGTACTTC,CASSPADRGEQYF
13,many,.,TRBV7-2,TRBJ2-7,TGTGCCAGCAGCTTATCGAGTCCCTACGAGCAGTACTTC,CASSLSSPYEQYF
14,many,TRBD1,TRBV4-3,TRBJ2-7,TGCGCCAGCAGCCGGGCACAGGGGACCTACGAGCAGTACTTC,CASSRAQGTYEQYF
13,.,.,TRBV5-5,TRBJ1-3,TGTGCCAGCGGCCCTGGTCCTGGAAACACCATATATTTT,CASGPGPGNTIYF
15,.,TRBD1,TRBV7-8,TRBJ2-4,TGTGCCAGCAGCGGCAGGGGGCTGGATGGAAACATTCAGTACTTC,CASSGRGLDGNIQYF